The 17 T cell receptor beta chains below were found in one sample sequenced in a study of cytomegalovirus exposure and HLA in healthy donors. The assay was immunoSEQ multiplex PCR, and TCRdb's table has in-frame clones only and misses some. The data contain under 150,000 clones, approximately 90% of them singletons. The specimen was PBMCs. Receptors originate from a man aged 18 to 29 in good health and CMV-seronegative.

The chain couples TRBV30 to TRBJ2-7; 11 nucleotides match TRBD2. This CDR3 has 13 residues. V was clipped by 5 bases and J by 2 bases; unmatched bases: 2. Germline-derived CDR1 and CDR2 are GTSNPN and SVGIG (reference sequence). The CDR3 region has the DNA TGTGCCTGGGGACTAGCGGGTGCCTACGAGCAGTACTTC. This encodes CAWGLAGAYEQYF.

The genes are TRBV25-1 and TRBJ2-3; a weak D match, TRBD2 (6 bases). Trimming took off 5 bases at V and 4 bases at J, with 7 bases between the two ends. Germline V gene data show CDR1 as MGHDK and CDR2 as SYGVNS. CDR3 length equals 12 residues. The CDR3 protein is CASSRESDTQYF. The CDR3 bases are TGTGCCAGCAGTCGGGAGTCAGATACGCAGTATTTT.

To note about this clone: A junction end diverges from the germline sequence, so it may reflect a read error. The DNA for the CDR3 is TGTGCCAGCAGTTTAGGACAGGGCGTCGAGCAGTACTTC. Protein: CASSLGQGVEQYF. The chain joins TRBV7-6 to TRBJ2-7, with TRBD1 matching over 8 bases. Germline assignment: CDR1 SGHVS and CDR2 FNYEAQ. The CDR3 has 13 amino acids.

This rearrangement joins TRBV11-2 to TRBJ1-6; 7 bases line up with TRBD1. Trimming took 2 bases from V and 6 from J; bases not matched to a gene: 13. Germline CDR1 and CDR2: SGHAT and FQNNGV. The CDR3 length is 18 residues. The CDR3 here is CASSLSVGGRGPNSPLHF. CDR3 nucleotides: TGTGCCAGCAGCTTAAGTGTCGGGGGAAGGGGGCCTAATTCACCCCTCCACTTT.

J is TRBJ2-1 and V is TRBV9; 10 nucleotides line up with TRBD1. J was trimmed by 6 bases and V by 0 bases; bases with no gene match: 3. The CDR3 contains 15 residues. CDR1 is SGDLS and CDR2 is YYNGEE in the germline V gene. CDR3 DNA sequence: TGTGCCAGCAGCGTAGGGGGGACAGGGGCCAATGAGCAGTTCTTC. It encodes CASSVGGTGANEQFF.

The chain uses TRBV27 and TRBJ2-3, with 8 bases that match TRBD1. Looked up from germline, CDR1 is MNHEY and CDR2 is SMNVEV (reference sequence). CDR3 size: 15 residues. The J segment lost 4 bases and the V segment lost 5 bases, leaving 8 bases of the junction unmatched. The CDR3 DNA is TGTGCCAGCAGTGCCCGACAGGGGTCACCAGATACGCAGTATTTT. It encodes CASSARQGSPDTQYF.

The sample holds one count of this clone. The gene calls are TRBV30 and TRBJ1-6; D is unresolved. CDR1 and CDR2 (germline): GTSNPN, SVGIG (reference sequence). The CDR3 loop spans 14 amino acids. Deletions cut 2 bases from V and 7 bases from J, with 12 bases between. The CDR3 DNA is TGTGCCTGGAGTAGAAAGAAGGAGAATTCACCCCTCCACTTT. Translated: CAWSRKKENSPLHF.

The DNA of the CDR3 is TGTGCCAGCAGCCTAGGGGGAGCTGAAGCTTTCTTT. Encoded protein: CASSLGGAEAFF. This chain connects TRBV7-2 to TRBJ1-1; possible D gene TRBD1, 6 bases. Trimming stripped 5 bases from V and 6 bases from J, with 10 bases between. This CDR3 comprises 12 residues. Germline assignment: CDR1 SGHTA and CDR2 FQGNSA.

The gene calls are TRBV7-6 and TRBJ2-2; 7 bases are shared with TRBD2. Germline CDR1 and CDR2: SGHVS and FNYEAQ. With V trimmed by 5 bases and J by 4 bases, 10 bases remained unmatched. There are 16 residues in the CDR3. The CDR3 sequence is CASSGPSGGGTGELFF. Written as DNA, the CDR3 is TGTGCCAGCAGCGGTCCTAGCGGCGGTGGCACCGGGGAGCTGTTTTTT.

The chain has TRBV6-5 and TRBJ2-7; TRBD2 agrees at 9 bases. V gave up 6 bases and J gave up 5 bases; unmatched junction bases: 11. Per germline, CDR1 MNHEY and CDR2 SVGAGI. This CDR3 is 15 amino acids long. The CDR3 loop is CASSSIAGASHEQYV. CDR3 sequence (DNA): TGTGCCAGCAGCTCAATAGCGGGAGCATCGCACGAGCAGTACGTC.

This clone was observed a handful of times. The chain carries TRBV18 and TRBJ2-2; the D gene is possibly TRBD1 (7 bases). V was cut by 3 bases and J by 6 bases, with 14 bases left in between. In germline, CDR1 is KGHSH, CDR2 LQKENI. CDR3 size: 15 residues. The chain's CDR3 is CASSPPGQRAGELFF. The CDR3, as DNA: TGTGCCAGCTCACCTCCGGGACAGCGGGCCGGGGAGCTGTTTTTT.

The chain uses TRBV10-3 and TRBJ2-3; 9 nucleotides align to TRBD2. Germline lookup yields CDR1 ENHRY and CDR2 SYGVKD. V shed 6 bases and J 1 base; nucleotides not matched to a gene: 8. CDR3 size: 16 residues. The CDR3 sequence: CAIRGGGVNGTDTQYF. The CDR3 bases are TGTGCCATCAGGGGCGGGGGGGTAAACGGCACAGATACGCAGTATTTT.

The CDR3 is CASSSGGTDTYEQYF. The CDR3 DNA reads TGCGCCAGCAGCTCAGGTGGGACAGACACCTACGAGCAGTACTTC. The rearrangement joins TRBV5-1 to TRBJ2-7, with TRBD1 matching over 7 bases. The CDR3 has 15 residues. Germline CDR1 SGHRS, CDR2 YFSETQ. Losses at the gene ends were 3 bases for V and 2 bases for J; bases not matched to a gene: 8.

The chain is built from TRBV7-3 and TRBJ2-2; 10 bases match TRBD1. This CDR3 is built from 18 residues. The trim removed 1 base at V and 0 bases at J, leaving 5 bases unmatched. Germline CDR1 reads SGHTA; CDR2 reads FQGTGA. CDR3 DNA sequence: TGTGCCAGCAGCTTAAACCGGGACAGGGGTCCGAACACCGGGGAGCTGTTTTTT. This encodes CASSLNRDRGPNTGELFF. The complete variable domain, with remaining parts taken from reference TRBV7-3 and TRBJ2-2, reads GAGVSQTPSNKVTEKGKYVELRCDPISGHTALYWYRQSLGQGPEFLIYFQGTGAADDSGLPNDRFFAVRPEGSVSTLKIQRTERGDSAVYLCASSLNRDRGPNTGELFFGEGSRLTVL.

This chain joins TRBV15 and TRBJ1-5; D may be TRBD1 (6 bases). This CDR3 is 17 amino acids long. In germline, CDR1 is LNHNV, CDR2 YYDKDF (reference sequence). The V gene lost 3 bases and the J gene lost 4 bases, with 19 bases spanning the gap. The DNA of the CDR3 is TGTGCCACCAGCAGCGCCCAGATCGCAGGGGTGAATCAGCCCCAGCATTTT. Translation gives CATSSAQIAGVNQPQHF.

CDR3 coding DNA: TGTGCCAGCCGGACAGAAAATAATGAAAAACTGTTTTTT. It is translated as CASRTENNEKLFF. This sequence joins TRBV6-1 and TRBJ1-4; tentative D call: TRBD1 (6 bases). The CDR3 extends over 13 amino acids. Looked up from germline, CDR1 is MNHNS and CDR2 is SASEGT. V lost 8 bases and J lost 4, with 11 bases in between.

This chain uses TRBV5-6 with TRBJ2-3; 7 nucleotides agree with TRBD1. V gave up 0 bases and J gave up 2 bases; unmatched junction bases: 6. The germline V gene encodes CDR1 SGHDT and CDR2 YYEEEE. This CDR3 is built from 16 residues. The CDR3, as DNA: TGTGCCAGCAGCTTGGGAGTGACAGGGCCCACAGATACGCAGTATTTT. This translates into CASSLGVTGPTDTQYF.